The 15 T cell receptor beta chains listed next were all sequenced from one sample in a study of human T cells and chemical hapten exposure. MiXCR, applied by TCRdb to the RACE reads, yields one record per CDR3 protein. The profile shows 95,000 or so distinct CDR3 sequences, roughly a tenth of them singletons. As to time point: patch test 1, 2 weeks after DPC sensitization. Treatment in this sample: therapeutic diphenylcyclopropenone sensitization with weekly scalp DPC. The sample here was whole blood, taken in connection with sensitization to the hapten diphenylcyclopropenone (DPC). These receptors all come from a man aged 35 to 55 with alopecia areata. Some clones in this sample may be carry-over from other donors' samples.

V usage is TRBV2 and J usage is TRBJ2-1; D unresolved. This CDR3 has 12 amino acids. V dropped 0 bases and J dropped 14 bases, with 11 bases sitting between them. CDR1 SNHLY and CDR2 FYNNEI come from the germline V gene. CDR3 nucleotides: TGTGCCAGCAGTGAAGCGGGCCGTACAGAGTTCTTC. Amino acids: CASSEAGRTEFF.

The chain has TRBV11-2 and TRBJ2-7; the D gene is possibly TRBD1 (5 bases). Trimming took 0 bases from V and 6 from J, leaving 21 bases between them. The germline CDR1 and CDR2 sequences are SGHAT and FQNNGV. The CDR3 contains 17 residues. CDR3: CASSLDLSKGPRGEQYF. In nucleotides, the CDR3 is TGTGCCAGCAGCTTAGATCTATCAAAGGGCCCAAGGGGCGAGCAGTACTTC. Drawing the rest from reference TRBV11-2 and TRBJ2-7, the complete variable domain is EAGVAQSPRYKIIEKRQSVAFWCNPISGHATLYWYQQILGQGPKLLIQFQNNGVVDDSQLPKDRFSAERLKGVDSTLKIQPAKLEDSAVYLCASSLDLSKGPRGEQYFGPGTRLTVT.

This clonotype turned up a few times. The chain combines TRBV28 with TRBJ1-2; 7 nucleotides match TRBD1. V lost 5 bases to trimming and J lost 4 bases; unmatched junction nucleotides: 19. Germline loops: CDR1 MDHEN, CDR2 SYDVKM. The CDR3 is 18 amino acids. The CDR3 here is CASSRVNRGMGGSYGYTF. The CDR3 DNA sequence: TGTGCCAGCAGTCGGGTGAACAGGGGAATGGGAGGAAGCTATGGCTACACCTTC.

V is TRBV29-1 and J is TRBJ1-1; D not resolved. Germline V gene lookup returns CDR1 SQVTM and CDR2 ANQGSEA. This CDR3 spans 12 amino acids. The CDR3 sequence: CRGRHLNTEAFF. The CDR3 DNA is TGCAGAGGTAGACACCTGAACACTGAAGCTTTCTTT.

This clonotype was detected ten times or more. The V gene is TRBV4-3, the J gene TRBJ2-7; perhaps TRBD2 as D (6 bases). Germline V CDR1 and CDR2: LGHNA, YSLEER. The CDR3 loop spans 14 amino acids. The V end was cut by 4 bases, the J end by 5 bases, with 15 bases between. This CDR3 is CASSPHNGGNEQYF. The DNA for the CDR3 is TGCGCCAGCAGCCCCCACAATGGGGGGAACGAGCAGTACTTC.

This clonotype has a count of ten or more. The chain combines TRBV29-1 with TRBJ1-1; possibly TRBD1 for D (5 bases). Trimming stripped 1 base from V and 5 bases from J, with 8 bases between. The CDR3 runs to 12 residues. Germline assignment: CDR1 SQVTM and CDR2 ANQGSEA. The CDR3 is CSVEAGKTEAFF. For the CDR3, the DNA is TGCAGCGTTGAAGCAGGGAAGACTGAAGCTTTCTTT.

V and J are TRBV5-1 and TRBJ2-1; no clear D gene. The length of the CDR3 is 11 residues. V was clipped by 4 bases and J by 6 bases, with 5 bases between them. Germline-derived CDR1 and CDR2 are SGHRS and YFSETQ. CDR3 DNA: TGCGCCAGCAGCCGCATCAATGAGCAGTTCTTC. Residues: CASSRINEQFF.

This clonotype has at least ten counts. The chain recombines TRBV2 with TRBJ1-5, with D unclear. This CDR3 has 14 amino acids. Germline V CDR1 and CDR2: SNHLY, FYNNEI. V lost 5 bases and J 3 bases, leaving 11 bases between the germline ends. The CDR3 DNA reads as TGTGCCAGCAGTCCCACAGCCGTCAATCAGCCCCAGCATTTT. Its protein is CASSPTAVNQPQHF.

This clonotype was counted ten times or more. This sequence joins TRBV5-1 and TRBJ1-2; 7 bases align to TRBD1. V lost 2 bases, J lost 5 bases, and 9 bases stayed unmatched. The CDR3 is 15 residues long. Germline-derived CDR1 and CDR2 are SGHRS and YFSETQ. In nucleotides, the CDR3 is TGCGCCAGCAGCTTTGGAGGGGGCGCAGGGTATGGCTACACCTTC. Residues: CASSFGGGAGYGYTF.

This clonotype was counted between two and nine times. This rearrangement joins TRBV20-1 to TRBJ2-6, with TRBD1 matching over 8 bases. This CDR3 is 16 amino acids long. Trimming removed 8 bases from V and 4 bases from J; junction bases left unmatched: 13. Germline values: CDR1 DFQATT, CDR2 SNEGSKA (reference sequence). The CDR3 DNA sequence: TGCAGTCCTTGGGGGCAGGGGGCGTCCGGGGCCAACGTCCTGACTTTC. This encodes CSPWGQGASGANVLTF.

V usage is TRBV6-2 or TRBV6-3 and J usage is TRBJ2-3; D might be TRBD1 (6 bases). Germline V gives CDR1 MNHEY, CDR2 SVGEGT. V dropped 10 bases and J dropped 4 bases, with 18 bases sitting between them. The CDR3 contains 14 residues. The CDR3 loop reads CATNSGHTADTQYF. The CDR3 coding sequence is TGTGCCACCAATTCGGGACACACGGCAGATACGCAGTATTTT.

This clonotype was counted between two and nine times. The CDR3 here is CASSYDSQLGEQFF. The CDR3 DNA reads TGTGCCAGCAGTTACGATAGCCAGTTAGGGGAGCAGTTCTTC. The chain is built from TRBV6-6 and TRBJ2-1; no definite D call. CDR1 and CDR2 (germline): MNHNY, SVGAGI (reference sequence). This CDR3 is built from 14 residues. V was shortened by 2 bases and J by 10 bases, with 15 bases between the two germline ends.

This clonotype was seen only a few times. V gene TRBV7-2 combines with J gene TRBJ2-1; D unclear. The CDR3 has 13 residues. Trimming cost V 4 bases and J 9 bases, with 13 bases left between them. Per the germline V gene, CDR1 is SGHTA and CDR2 is FQGNSA. The CDR3 region has the DNA TGTGCCAGCAGCTACTATAGCTTTCCTGAGCAGTTCTTC. Its protein product is CASSYYSFPEQFF.

This CDR3 reads CASSLLGANTEAFF. The DNA for the CDR3 is TGCGCCAGCAGCTTGTTGGGGGCGAACACTGAAGCTTTCTTT. The genes are TRBV5-1 and TRBJ1-1; possibly TRBD1 for D (6 bases). V gave up 1 base and J gave up 1 base, with 8 bases separating them. The CDR3 totals 14 residues. The V gene's germline CDR1 is SGHRS and CDR2 YFSETQ.

The V gene is TRBV5-1, the J gene TRBJ2-3; 7 bases line up with TRBD2. The junction had 13 bases not matched to a gene; V was cut back by 0 bases and J by 3 bases. This CDR3 comprises 18 residues. Germline V gives CDR1 SGHRS, CDR2 YFSETQ. The CDR3 here is CASSLVAGITRRTDTQYF. For the CDR3, the DNA is TGCGCCAGCAGCTTGGTAGCGGGCATCACCCGGAGGACAGATACGCAGTATTTT.